Below are 3 T cell receptor beta chains sequenced from a single sample in a study of cytomegalovirus exposure and HLA in healthy donors. The PCR ran on 60 Vbeta and 13 Jbeta primers. The table came from immunoSEQ multiplex PCR; TCRdb's copy has only in-frame clones and leaves some out. The sample lists 210,000 or so clones; approximately 84% were seen once. The specimen sequenced was PBMCs. The origin of the receptors is a woman aged 40 to 50 in good health and CMV-seronegative.

The J gene is TRBJ1-5, the V gene TRBV15; maybe TRBD1 (6 bases). The CDR3 is 19 amino acids. Per the germline V gene, CDR1 is LNHNV and CDR2 is YYDKDF (reference sequence). Trimming shortened V by 1 base and J by 7 bases, and 26 bases separated the two germline ends. The CDR3 reads CATSRVAPEGSDRLQPQHF. The CDR3 coding sequence is TGTGCCACCAGCAGAGTAGCTCCCGAGGGTTCGGACAGACTCCAGCCCCAGCATTTT.

The J gene is TRBJ2-3, the V gene TRBV18, with 8 bases matching TRBD2. CDR1 KGHSH and CDR2 LQKENI come from the germline V gene. The junction had 6 bases not matched to a gene; V was cut back by 2 bases and J by 2 bases. This CDR3 has 16 amino acids. Here the CDR3 DNA reads TGTGCCAGCTCACCAGTTGCGGGGGGATTCACAGATACGCAGTATTTT. Residues: CASSPVAGGFTDTQYF.

This clone was counted only a few times. The genes are TRBV2 and TRBJ2-1; 7 bases map to TRBD2. This CDR3 has 13 residues. Trimming took 7 bases from V and 7 from J; bases not matched to a gene: 7. Germline lookup yields CDR1 SNHLY and CDR2 FYNNEI. CDR3 DNA: TGTGCCAGCAAGGTGCGGGGGAGTAATGAGCAGTTCTTC. Translated: CASKVRGSNEQFF.